This entry lists 22 T cell receptor beta chains sequenced from one sample in a study of graft-versus-host responses after intestinal transplantation. Graft-derived tissue was subjected to processing to liberate intraepithelial and lamina propria lymphocytes. Generated by immunoSEQ multiplex PCR, the TCRdb table keeps only in-frame clones and is missing some. Here the sample spans over 60,000 clones, around 90% being singletons. The source was ileum tissue, collected 350 to 400 days after transplant. The receptors come from a human patient who received an intestinal transplant, so some T cells may come from the graft donor.

The rearrangement joins TRBV11-1 to TRBJ2-1; TRBD2 matches 12 bases. The CDR3 runs to 17 residues. The V gene end was trimmed by 4 bases and the J gene end by 0 bases; junction bases not matched to a gene: 4. Germline values: CDR1 SGHAT, CDR2 FQDESV (reference sequence). The CDR3 coding sequence is TGTGCCAGCAGCTCAGGACTAGCGGGATCCTCCTACAATGAGCAGTTCTTC. Amino acids: CASSSGLAGSSYNEQFF.

V and J are TRBV6-5 and TRBJ1-4; D not resolved. Germline values: CDR1 MNHEY, CDR2 SVGAGI. This CDR3 has 14 residues. The V end lost 0 bases, the J end lost 4 bases, and 6 bases lay between the germline ends. CDR3 amino acids: CASSYSKGNEKLFF. DNA for the CDR3: TGTGCCAGCAGTTACTCGAAGGGTAATGAAAAACTGTTTTTT.

The chain carries TRBV29-1 and TRBJ2-5; 11 bases map to TRBD1. Germline-derived CDR1 and CDR2 are SQVTM and ANQGSEA. The trim removed 6 bases at V and 4 bases at J, leaving 7 bases unmatched. The CDR3 is 14 residues long. CDR3 in DNA: TGCAGCGTAGAGGACAGGGGGCGGCGAGAGACCCAGTACTTC. Its translation is CSVEDRGRRETQYF.

This rearrangement joins TRBV10-3 to TRBJ1-1; D possibly corresponds to TRBD1 (5 bases). Germline CDR1 ENHRY, CDR2 SYGVKD. V was shortened by 0 bases and J by 1 base, with 9 bases between the two germline ends. This CDR3 has 15 amino acids. Here the CDR3 reads CAISESQGGNTEAFF. As DNA, the CDR3 is TGTGCCATCAGTGAGTCCCAGGGAGGGAACACTGAAGCTTTCTTT.

The chain links TRBV6-1 to TRBJ1-1; D possibly corresponds to TRBD1 (6 bases). Trimming shortened V by 2 bases and J by 4 bases, and 11 bases separated the two germline ends. This CDR3 is built from 14 residues. In germline, CDR1 is MNHNS, CDR2 SASEGT. DNA for the CDR3: TGTGCCAGCAGTGAATCTACAGGGACCACTGAAGCTTTCTTT. It yields the protein CASSESTGTTEAFF.

CDR3 loop: CASSLAHEDTQYF. CDR3 nucleotides: TGTGCCAGCAGCTTAGCGCATGAAGATACGCAGTATTTT. The V and J genes are TRBV7-8 and TRBJ2-3; D not certain. CDR1 SGHVS and CDR2 FQNEAQ come from the germline V gene. The CDR3 covers 13 residues. V lost 0 bases and J 5 bases, leaving 6 bases between the germline ends.

The chain employs TRBV5-6 and TRBJ1-5; perhaps TRBD1 as D (5 bases). CDR1 and CDR2 (germline): SGHDT, YYEEEE. The CDR3 extends over 16 amino acids. The V and J ends lost 0 bases and 1 base respectively, with 11 bases between them. The DNA for the CDR3 is TGTGCCAGCAGCTTGGCGGGGGGAGGGAGCAATCAGCCCCAGCATTTT. Translating gives CASSLAGGGSNQPQHF. Using reference TRBV5-6 and TRBJ1-5 for the parts outside the CDR3, the full variable domain is DAGVTQSPTHLIKTRGQQVTLRCSPKSGHDTVSWYQQALGQGPQFIFQYYEEEERQRGNFPDRFSGHQFPNYSSELNVNALLLGDSALYLCASSLAGGGSNQPQHFGDGTRLSIL.

V gene TRBV2 combines with J gene TRBJ1-3; a weak D match, TRBD1 (5 bases). The CDR3 sequence is 15 residues long. V was shortened by 6 bases and J by 0 bases, with 12 bases between the two germline ends. Germline V lookup: CDR1 SNHLY, CDR2 FYNNEI. The CDR3 sequence: CASREATGSGNTIYF. The CDR3 DNA is TGTGCCAGCAGAGAGGCCACAGGCTCTGGAAACACCATATATTTT. The entire variable domain, with the rest obtained from reference TRBV2 and TRBJ1-3, is as follows: EPEVTQTPSHQVTQMGQEVILRCVPISNHLYFYWYRQILGQKVEFLVSFYNNEISEKSEIFDDQFSVERPDGSNFTLKIRSTKLEDSAMYFCASREATGSGNTIYFGEGSWLTVV.

V is TRBV28 and J is TRBJ1-2; no firm D call. Trimming removed 7 bases at V and 6 bases at J, with 18 bases between. The CDR3 loop spans 14 amino acids. Germline loops: CDR1 MDHEN, CDR2 SYDVKM. CDR3 amino acids: CASTPRSRRHGYTF. The CDR3 region has the DNA TGTGCCAGCACTCCGAGGTCCAGAAGGCATGGCTACACCTTC.

The rearrangement uses TRBV7-9 and TRBJ2-2; 9 bases map to TRBD2. Germline V lookup: CDR1 SEHNR, CDR2 FQNEAQ (reference sequence). The CDR3 extends over 19 amino acids. The J segment lost 4 bases and the V segment lost 4 bases, leaving 16 bases of the junction unmatched. The chain's CDR3 is CASSSTRTSERALTGELFF. The CDR3 coding sequence is TGTGCCAGCAGCTCGACGAGGACTAGCGAGAGGGCCCTCACCGGGGAGCTGTTTTTT.

The V gene is TRBV5-1, the J gene TRBJ2-7; D is possibly TRBD2 (7 bases). V was clipped by 4 bases and J by 4 bases, with 18 bases between them. CDR3 length equals 15 residues. Germline CDR1 reads SGHRS; CDR2 reads YFSETQ. For the CDR3, the DNA is TGCGCCAGCAGCCTCAGGGGAGGGCCTACGTACGAGCAGTACTTC. Amino acid sequence: CASSLRGGPTYEQYF.

The V and J genes are TRBV6-6 and TRBJ2-7; 7 nucleotides align to TRBD2. With 0 bases clipped from V and 5 bases from J, the junction kept 7 bases outside the gene matches. CDR3 length: 15 residues. Germline CDR1 reads MNHNY; CDR2 reads SVGAGI (reference sequence). CDR3 nucleotides: TGTGCCAGCAGTTACTCGGGACTACCGAGGCACGAGCAGTACTTC. Protein sequence: CASSYSGLPRHEQYF.

This rearrangement joins TRBV4-1 to TRBJ2-7; 11 bases fit TRBD1. The CDR3 runs to 15 residues. V trimming: 4 bases; J trimming: 4 bases; junction bases outside the gene matches: 6. Germline assignment: CDR1 MGHRA and CDR2 YSYEKL. DNA for the CDR3: TGCGCCAGCAGCCGGGCCGGGACAGGGGGTTACGAGCAGTACTTC. Amino acids: CASSRAGTGGYEQYF.

This rearrangement joins TRBV6-1 to TRBJ2-5; 9 bases map to TRBD2. CDR1 MNHNS and CDR2 SASEGT come from the germline V gene. This CDR3 has 13 amino acids. V dropped 6 bases and J dropped 3; count of bases not matched to a gene: 2. DNA of the CDR3: TGTGCCAGCAGGTTAGCGGGGGAAGAGACCCAGTACTTC. Protein sequence: CASRLAGEETQYF.

The chain has TRBV12-5 and TRBJ2-7; weak D call: TRBD2 (6 bases). The CDR3 extends over 15 amino acids. CDR1 and CDR2 (germline): LGHNT, FRNRAP. With 1 base removed from V and 2 bases from J, the gap between germline ends came to 12 bases. CDR3 sequence (DNA): TGTGCTAGTGGTTTGGGCGGGACGGCTACCTACGAGCAGTACTTC. It yields the protein CASGLGGTATYEQYF.

The CDR3 DNA reads as TGTGCCAGCAGTGACCCGACAGGGGGCGCTGGGGCCAACGTCCTGACTTTC. Its translation is CASSDPTGGAGANVLTF. V gene TRBV2 combines with J gene TRBJ2-6; 10 bases line up with TRBD1. This CDR3 is 17 amino acids long. Germline V lookup: CDR1 SNHLY, CDR2 FYNNEI. The J segment lost 2 bases and the V segment lost 3 bases, leaving 4 bases of the junction unmatched. Full variable domain (missing parts from reference TRBV2 and TRBJ2-6): EPEVTQTPSHQVTQMGQEVILRCVPISNHLYFYWYRQILGQKVEFLVSFYNNEISEKSEIFDDQFSVERPDGSNFTLKIRSTKLEDSAMYFCASSDPTGGAGANVLTFGAGSRLTVL.

The CDR3 DNA is TGTGCCAGCAGTCCGCCCATGGGTGGCTACACCTTC. This codes for CASSPPMGGYTF. The gene calls are TRBV6-5 and TRBJ1-2; D gene ambiguous. Germline V gene data show CDR1 as MNHEY and CDR2 as SVGAGI. The CDR3 spans 12 residues. Trimming removed 5 bases from V and 7 bases from J, with 11 bases in between.

CDR3 sequence (DNA): TGTGCCAGCAGCTACCTACCGGGACAGGGTAACAATGAGCAGTTCTTC. Amino acid sequence: CASSYLPGQGNNEQFF. This chain joins TRBV14 and TRBJ2-1, with 9 bases aligning to TRBD1. With 5 bases clipped from V and 5 bases from J, the junction kept 10 bases outside the gene matches. There are 16 residues in the CDR3. CDR1 and CDR2 from the germline V gene are SGHDN and FVKESK.

V usage is TRBV9 and J usage is TRBJ2-5, with 10 bases matching TRBD2. CDR1 is SGDLS, CDR2 YYNGEE, per germline. Trimming took 0 bases from V and 5 from J; bases not matched to a gene: 7. The CDR3 sequence is 16 residues long. The CDR3 bases are TGTGCCAGCAGCGTAGCGGGGAGACTAGCGGGTGAGACCCAGTACTTC. This gives the protein CASSVAGRLAGETQYF.

V and J are TRBV5-7 and TRBJ1-1, with D possibly being TRBD1 (6 bases). TRBV5-7 is classed as an ORF, of uncertain function. This CDR3 spans 17 amino acids. The ends were cut back, 7 bases at V and 0 bases at J, with 22 bases in the middle. The chain's CDR3 is CASGLGSRGHMNTEAFF. The CDR3 DNA sequence: TGTGCCAGCGGACTTGGATCGAGGGGACATATGAACACTGAAGCTTTCTTT.

The rearrangement links TRBV7-8 to TRBJ2-5, with TRBD1 as a possible D gene (6 bases). Trimming took off 2 bases at V and 3 bases at J, with 16 bases between the two ends. The CDR3 sequence is 16 residues long. CDR1 SGHVS and CDR2 FQNEAQ come from the germline V gene. DNA of the CDR3: TGTGCCAGCAGCTTACAGGGGATGTTAGGTGAAGAGACCCAGTACTTC. Protein sequence: CASSLQGMLGEETQYF. Full variable domain (remainder filled in from reference TRBV7-8 and TRBJ2-5): GAGVSQSPRYKVAKRGQDVALRCDPISGHVSLFWYQQALGQGPEFLTYFQNEAQLDKSGLPSDRFFAERPEGSVSTLKIQRTQQEDSAVYLCASSLQGMLGEETQYFGPGTRLLVL.

V gene TRBV27 combines with J gene TRBJ2-7; TRBD2 matches 13 bases. The V gene's germline CDR1 is MNHEY and CDR2 SMNVEV (reference sequence). This CDR3 spans 15 amino acids. With 6 bases clipped from V and 7 bases from J, the junction kept 9 bases outside the gene matches. CDR3 in DNA: TGTGCCAGCAGCCTAACTAGCGGGAGGGCGTATGAGCAGTACTTC. Amino acid sequence: CASSLTSGRAYEQYF.